Sequencing of this T cell receptor (beta chain) was carried out in a study of T cell repertoires in cytomegalovirus infection. Study summary: It can be stated that public TCR beta signatures indicated CMV infection as well as a matching HLA type. Broader study findings: Cumulative frequency of public TCR beta families picked out carriers of CMV plus the relevant HLA. CMV-specific HLA-C-restricted TCR beta clonotypes dominated the ex vivo response.

This clonotype has more than one count but fewer than ten. Its antigen is as yet unknown. The CDR3 consists of 14 residues. CDR1 is MNHEY, CDR2 SMNVEV, per germline (reference sequence). Trimming cost V 1 base and J 1 base, with 8 bases left between them. MiXCR was run by TCRdb on the reads, yielding one entry per CDR3 protein. In the table there are about 230,000 distinct CDR3 sequences, over 20% of which are singletons. The sequencing input was CD8+ T cells from PBMCs. This chain joins TRBV27 and TRBJ2-7; D is ambiguous. The sequence was obtained from a human donor in good health (CMV status not recorded). Some clones in this sample may be carry-over from other donors' samples. CDR3 sequence reads: CASSLLVDSYEQYF. CDR3 nucleotide sequence: TGTGCCAGCAGTTTATTAGTAGATTCCTACGAGCAGTACTTC.